These T cell receptor beta chains were read from a single sample in a study of OX40 agonist ivuxolimab in advanced cancers. Repertoires were generated with immunoSEQ multiplex PCR, while TCRdb's copy carries only in-frame clones and drops some. The table shows approximately 96,000 clones, with about 92% occurring only once. The input for sequencing was CD4+ or CD8+ T cells sorted from blood, taken in a trial of the OX40 agonist ivuxolimab. Receptors were obtained from an adult with an advanced solid tumor such as melanoma, head and neck, liver or kidney cancer. The CDR3 runs from the conserved cysteine through the conserved F or W. A D gene is named only where the DNA matches it firmly. For some rows the clone size is stated as once, few or many, or as a class when expanded; others skip it.

clone size,J gene,V gene,CDR3 length,D gene,CDR3 DNA,CDR3 protein
NA,TRBJ2-1,TRBV10-3,14,TRBD1,TGTGCCATCAGCCCGACAGGGACCTACAATGAGCAGTTCTTC,CAISPTGTYNEQFF
NA,TRBJ1-3,TRBV7-2,16,NA,TGTGCCAGCAGCTTATTTATGTCCGTCTCTGGAAACACCATATATTTT,CASSLFMSVSGNTIYF
NA,TRBJ2-2,TRBV7-2,15,NA,TGTGCCAGCAGCCCAGGACTCGCGAACACCGGGGAGCTGTTTTTT,CASSPGLANTGELFF
NA,TRBJ2-7,TRBV11-3,14,TRBD2,TGTGCCAGCAGCTTTACTAGCGGGACCGTCGAGCAGTACTTC,CASSFTSGTVEQYF
NA,TRBJ1-1,TRBV18,13,TRBD1,TGTGCCAGCTCACAGGGGGCGTACACTGAAGCTTTCTTT,CASSQGAYTEAFF
NA,TRBJ2-3,TRBV28,15,NA,TGTGCCAGCAGTTTAGGTAGCCCAGGCACAGATACGCAGTATTTT,CASSLGSPGTDTQYF
NA,TRBJ2-2,TRBV5-4,16,TRBD2,TGTGCCAGCAGCCCTCAGGCTAGCGGGACCACCGGGGAGCTGTTTTTT,CASSPQASGTTGELFF
NA,TRBJ2-2,TRBV27,17,NA,TGTGCCAGCAGTTCCTCCCCGGGGGGCAGGAAGACCGGGGAGCTGTTTTTT,CASSSSPGGRKTGELFF
NA,TRBJ2-7,TRBV9,15,NA,TGTGCCAGCAGCTCTCGATCGGACATGGGGTACGAGCAGTACTTC,CASSSRSDMGYEQYF
NA,TRBJ2-1,TRBV25-1,16,TRBD2,TGTGCCAGCAGTGAACAAGCGGGAGCGGTGAAAAATGAGCAGTTCTTC,CASSEQAGAVKNEQFF
once,TRBJ1-5,TRBV28,12,NA,TGTGCCAGCAGTTCCCCCCCCGGGCCCCAGCATTTT,CASSSPPGPQHF
NA,TRBJ1-4,TRBV11-3,14,NA,TGTGCCAGCAGCCAGGGTAGAGCTAATGAAAAACTGTTTTTT,CASSQGRANEKLFF
NA,TRBJ1-3,TRBV5-1,14,NA,TGCGCCAGCAGCGTGGACCTCTCTGGAAACACCATATATTTT,CASSVDLSGNTIYF
NA,TRBJ1-2,TRBV2,15,TRBD1,TGTGCCAGCAGTGAAAGGACAGGGGTCTTCTATGGCTACACCTTC,CASSERTGVFYGYTF
NA,TRBJ2-6,TRBV30,17,TRBD1,TGTGCCTGGAGTGGAACAGGGGGGACGTCTGGGGCCAACGTCCTGACTTTC,CAWSGTGGTSGANVLTF
NA,TRBJ2-1,TRBV5-4,15,TRBD2,TGTGCCAGCAGCTTGGTACTAGCGGGAGTCTATGAGCAGTTCTTC,CASSLVLAGVYEQFF
NA,TRBJ1-5,TRBV18,15,NA,TGTGCCAGCTCACCGGGGGGACAAGTGGGGATGCCCCAGCATTTT,CASSPGGQVGMPQHF